This T cell receptor beta chain derives from a study of regulatory T cells in long-lasting Graves disease. The CDR3 loop spans 15 amino acids. Germline CDR1 is LGHNT and CDR2 is FRNRAP. Unmatched junction bases numbered 6, after V lost 6 bases and J lost 0 bases. HTBI primers from iRepertoire and Arm-PCR of CDR3 regions yielded the TCR beta libraries. MiXCR, applied by TCRdb to the multiplex PCR reads, yields one record per CDR3 protein. The sample consists of 560,000 or so distinct CDR3 sequences, roughly 16% of them appearing once. The table lists this clonotype with many counts. Time point indicated: newly diagnosed GD, antithyroid drugs for less than 3 months. PBMCs were the source of the RNA used for TCR sequencing. In addition, the sample was reused for a study of T cells in Graves' hyperthyroidism and ophthalmopathy.

V is TRBV12-5 and J is TRBJ1-2, with TRBD1 matching 8 bases. This sequence originates from a young man with Graves disease. Source: peripheral blood mononuclear cells (PBMCs), taken at new diagnosis, from a patient treated with antithyroid drugs. DNA of the CDR3: TGTGCTAGTGGGGGACAGGCCAGAGCTAACTATGGCTACACCTTC. This encodes CASGGQARANYGYTF.